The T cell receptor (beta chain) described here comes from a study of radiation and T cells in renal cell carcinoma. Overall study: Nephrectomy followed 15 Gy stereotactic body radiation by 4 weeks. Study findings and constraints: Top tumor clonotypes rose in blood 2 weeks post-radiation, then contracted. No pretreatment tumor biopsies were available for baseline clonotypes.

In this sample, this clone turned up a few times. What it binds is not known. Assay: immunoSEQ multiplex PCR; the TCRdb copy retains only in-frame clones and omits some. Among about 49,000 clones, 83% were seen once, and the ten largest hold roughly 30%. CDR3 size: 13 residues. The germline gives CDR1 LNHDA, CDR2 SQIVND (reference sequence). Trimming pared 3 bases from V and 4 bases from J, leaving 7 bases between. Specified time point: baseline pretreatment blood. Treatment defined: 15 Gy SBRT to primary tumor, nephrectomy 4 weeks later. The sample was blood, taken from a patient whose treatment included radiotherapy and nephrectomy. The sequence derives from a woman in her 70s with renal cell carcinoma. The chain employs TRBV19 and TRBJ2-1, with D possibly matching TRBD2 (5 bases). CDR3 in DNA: TGTGCCAGTAGTATCGGGATTTACAATGAGCAGTTCTTC. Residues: CASSIGIYNEQFF. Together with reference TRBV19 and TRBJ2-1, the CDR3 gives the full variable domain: DGGITQSPKYLFRKEGQNVTLSCEQNLNHDAMYWYRQDPGQGLRLIYYSQIVNDFQKGDIAEGYSVSREKKESFPLTVTSAQKNPTAFYLCASSIGIYNEQFFGPGTRLTVL.